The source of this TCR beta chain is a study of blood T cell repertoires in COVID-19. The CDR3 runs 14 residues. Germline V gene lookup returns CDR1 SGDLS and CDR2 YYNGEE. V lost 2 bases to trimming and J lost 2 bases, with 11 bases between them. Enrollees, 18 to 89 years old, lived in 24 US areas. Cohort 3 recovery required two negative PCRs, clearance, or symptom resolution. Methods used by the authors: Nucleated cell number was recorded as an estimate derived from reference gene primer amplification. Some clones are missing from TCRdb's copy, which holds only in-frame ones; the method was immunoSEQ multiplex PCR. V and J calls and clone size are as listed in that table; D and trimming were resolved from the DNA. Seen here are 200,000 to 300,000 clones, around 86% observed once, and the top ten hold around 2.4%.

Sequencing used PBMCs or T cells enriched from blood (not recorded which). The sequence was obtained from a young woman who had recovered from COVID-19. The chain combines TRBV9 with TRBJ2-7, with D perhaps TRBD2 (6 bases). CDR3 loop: CASSVMERAYEQYF. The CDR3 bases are TGTGCCAGCAGCGTTATGGAGCGGGCCTACGAGCAGTACTTC.